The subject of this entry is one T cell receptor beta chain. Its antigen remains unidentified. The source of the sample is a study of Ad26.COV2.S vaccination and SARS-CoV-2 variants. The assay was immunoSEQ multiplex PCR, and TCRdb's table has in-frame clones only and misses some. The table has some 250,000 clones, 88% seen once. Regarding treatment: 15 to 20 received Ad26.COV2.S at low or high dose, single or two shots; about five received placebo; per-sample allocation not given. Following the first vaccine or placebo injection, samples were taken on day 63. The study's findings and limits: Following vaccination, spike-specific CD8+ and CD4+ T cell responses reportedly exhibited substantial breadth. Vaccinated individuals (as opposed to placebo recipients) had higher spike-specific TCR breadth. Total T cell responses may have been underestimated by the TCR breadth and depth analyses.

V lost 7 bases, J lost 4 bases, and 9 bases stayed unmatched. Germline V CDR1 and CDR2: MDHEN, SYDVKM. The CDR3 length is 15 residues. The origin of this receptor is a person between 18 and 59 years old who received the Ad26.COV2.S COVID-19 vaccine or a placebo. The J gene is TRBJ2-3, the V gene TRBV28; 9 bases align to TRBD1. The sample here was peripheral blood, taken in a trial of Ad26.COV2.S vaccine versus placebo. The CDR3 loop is CASKADRGGSDTQYF. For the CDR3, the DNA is TGTGCCAGCAAAGCGGACAGGGGCGGGTCAGATACGCAGTATTTT. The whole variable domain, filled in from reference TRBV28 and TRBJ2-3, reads DVKVTQSSRYLVKRTGEKVFLECVQDMDHENMFWYRQDPGLGLRLIYFSYDVKMKEKGDIPEGYSVSREKKERFSLILESASTNQTSMYLCASKADRGGSDTQYFGPGTRLTVL.